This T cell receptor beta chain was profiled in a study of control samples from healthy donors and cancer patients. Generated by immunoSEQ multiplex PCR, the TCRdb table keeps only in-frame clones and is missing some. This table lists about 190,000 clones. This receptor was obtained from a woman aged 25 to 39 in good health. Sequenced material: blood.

CDR3 amino acids: CASSDRGNTEAFF. The CDR3 DNA reads TGTGCCAGCAGTGATAGAGGGAACACTGAAGCTTTCTTT. The chain combines TRBV27 with TRBJ1-1; D remains unclear. The germline V and J ends were trimmed by 5 bases and 1 base, with 8 bases remaining between them. The germline V gene has CDR1 MNHEY and CDR2 SMNVEV (reference sequence). The CDR3 length is 13 residues.